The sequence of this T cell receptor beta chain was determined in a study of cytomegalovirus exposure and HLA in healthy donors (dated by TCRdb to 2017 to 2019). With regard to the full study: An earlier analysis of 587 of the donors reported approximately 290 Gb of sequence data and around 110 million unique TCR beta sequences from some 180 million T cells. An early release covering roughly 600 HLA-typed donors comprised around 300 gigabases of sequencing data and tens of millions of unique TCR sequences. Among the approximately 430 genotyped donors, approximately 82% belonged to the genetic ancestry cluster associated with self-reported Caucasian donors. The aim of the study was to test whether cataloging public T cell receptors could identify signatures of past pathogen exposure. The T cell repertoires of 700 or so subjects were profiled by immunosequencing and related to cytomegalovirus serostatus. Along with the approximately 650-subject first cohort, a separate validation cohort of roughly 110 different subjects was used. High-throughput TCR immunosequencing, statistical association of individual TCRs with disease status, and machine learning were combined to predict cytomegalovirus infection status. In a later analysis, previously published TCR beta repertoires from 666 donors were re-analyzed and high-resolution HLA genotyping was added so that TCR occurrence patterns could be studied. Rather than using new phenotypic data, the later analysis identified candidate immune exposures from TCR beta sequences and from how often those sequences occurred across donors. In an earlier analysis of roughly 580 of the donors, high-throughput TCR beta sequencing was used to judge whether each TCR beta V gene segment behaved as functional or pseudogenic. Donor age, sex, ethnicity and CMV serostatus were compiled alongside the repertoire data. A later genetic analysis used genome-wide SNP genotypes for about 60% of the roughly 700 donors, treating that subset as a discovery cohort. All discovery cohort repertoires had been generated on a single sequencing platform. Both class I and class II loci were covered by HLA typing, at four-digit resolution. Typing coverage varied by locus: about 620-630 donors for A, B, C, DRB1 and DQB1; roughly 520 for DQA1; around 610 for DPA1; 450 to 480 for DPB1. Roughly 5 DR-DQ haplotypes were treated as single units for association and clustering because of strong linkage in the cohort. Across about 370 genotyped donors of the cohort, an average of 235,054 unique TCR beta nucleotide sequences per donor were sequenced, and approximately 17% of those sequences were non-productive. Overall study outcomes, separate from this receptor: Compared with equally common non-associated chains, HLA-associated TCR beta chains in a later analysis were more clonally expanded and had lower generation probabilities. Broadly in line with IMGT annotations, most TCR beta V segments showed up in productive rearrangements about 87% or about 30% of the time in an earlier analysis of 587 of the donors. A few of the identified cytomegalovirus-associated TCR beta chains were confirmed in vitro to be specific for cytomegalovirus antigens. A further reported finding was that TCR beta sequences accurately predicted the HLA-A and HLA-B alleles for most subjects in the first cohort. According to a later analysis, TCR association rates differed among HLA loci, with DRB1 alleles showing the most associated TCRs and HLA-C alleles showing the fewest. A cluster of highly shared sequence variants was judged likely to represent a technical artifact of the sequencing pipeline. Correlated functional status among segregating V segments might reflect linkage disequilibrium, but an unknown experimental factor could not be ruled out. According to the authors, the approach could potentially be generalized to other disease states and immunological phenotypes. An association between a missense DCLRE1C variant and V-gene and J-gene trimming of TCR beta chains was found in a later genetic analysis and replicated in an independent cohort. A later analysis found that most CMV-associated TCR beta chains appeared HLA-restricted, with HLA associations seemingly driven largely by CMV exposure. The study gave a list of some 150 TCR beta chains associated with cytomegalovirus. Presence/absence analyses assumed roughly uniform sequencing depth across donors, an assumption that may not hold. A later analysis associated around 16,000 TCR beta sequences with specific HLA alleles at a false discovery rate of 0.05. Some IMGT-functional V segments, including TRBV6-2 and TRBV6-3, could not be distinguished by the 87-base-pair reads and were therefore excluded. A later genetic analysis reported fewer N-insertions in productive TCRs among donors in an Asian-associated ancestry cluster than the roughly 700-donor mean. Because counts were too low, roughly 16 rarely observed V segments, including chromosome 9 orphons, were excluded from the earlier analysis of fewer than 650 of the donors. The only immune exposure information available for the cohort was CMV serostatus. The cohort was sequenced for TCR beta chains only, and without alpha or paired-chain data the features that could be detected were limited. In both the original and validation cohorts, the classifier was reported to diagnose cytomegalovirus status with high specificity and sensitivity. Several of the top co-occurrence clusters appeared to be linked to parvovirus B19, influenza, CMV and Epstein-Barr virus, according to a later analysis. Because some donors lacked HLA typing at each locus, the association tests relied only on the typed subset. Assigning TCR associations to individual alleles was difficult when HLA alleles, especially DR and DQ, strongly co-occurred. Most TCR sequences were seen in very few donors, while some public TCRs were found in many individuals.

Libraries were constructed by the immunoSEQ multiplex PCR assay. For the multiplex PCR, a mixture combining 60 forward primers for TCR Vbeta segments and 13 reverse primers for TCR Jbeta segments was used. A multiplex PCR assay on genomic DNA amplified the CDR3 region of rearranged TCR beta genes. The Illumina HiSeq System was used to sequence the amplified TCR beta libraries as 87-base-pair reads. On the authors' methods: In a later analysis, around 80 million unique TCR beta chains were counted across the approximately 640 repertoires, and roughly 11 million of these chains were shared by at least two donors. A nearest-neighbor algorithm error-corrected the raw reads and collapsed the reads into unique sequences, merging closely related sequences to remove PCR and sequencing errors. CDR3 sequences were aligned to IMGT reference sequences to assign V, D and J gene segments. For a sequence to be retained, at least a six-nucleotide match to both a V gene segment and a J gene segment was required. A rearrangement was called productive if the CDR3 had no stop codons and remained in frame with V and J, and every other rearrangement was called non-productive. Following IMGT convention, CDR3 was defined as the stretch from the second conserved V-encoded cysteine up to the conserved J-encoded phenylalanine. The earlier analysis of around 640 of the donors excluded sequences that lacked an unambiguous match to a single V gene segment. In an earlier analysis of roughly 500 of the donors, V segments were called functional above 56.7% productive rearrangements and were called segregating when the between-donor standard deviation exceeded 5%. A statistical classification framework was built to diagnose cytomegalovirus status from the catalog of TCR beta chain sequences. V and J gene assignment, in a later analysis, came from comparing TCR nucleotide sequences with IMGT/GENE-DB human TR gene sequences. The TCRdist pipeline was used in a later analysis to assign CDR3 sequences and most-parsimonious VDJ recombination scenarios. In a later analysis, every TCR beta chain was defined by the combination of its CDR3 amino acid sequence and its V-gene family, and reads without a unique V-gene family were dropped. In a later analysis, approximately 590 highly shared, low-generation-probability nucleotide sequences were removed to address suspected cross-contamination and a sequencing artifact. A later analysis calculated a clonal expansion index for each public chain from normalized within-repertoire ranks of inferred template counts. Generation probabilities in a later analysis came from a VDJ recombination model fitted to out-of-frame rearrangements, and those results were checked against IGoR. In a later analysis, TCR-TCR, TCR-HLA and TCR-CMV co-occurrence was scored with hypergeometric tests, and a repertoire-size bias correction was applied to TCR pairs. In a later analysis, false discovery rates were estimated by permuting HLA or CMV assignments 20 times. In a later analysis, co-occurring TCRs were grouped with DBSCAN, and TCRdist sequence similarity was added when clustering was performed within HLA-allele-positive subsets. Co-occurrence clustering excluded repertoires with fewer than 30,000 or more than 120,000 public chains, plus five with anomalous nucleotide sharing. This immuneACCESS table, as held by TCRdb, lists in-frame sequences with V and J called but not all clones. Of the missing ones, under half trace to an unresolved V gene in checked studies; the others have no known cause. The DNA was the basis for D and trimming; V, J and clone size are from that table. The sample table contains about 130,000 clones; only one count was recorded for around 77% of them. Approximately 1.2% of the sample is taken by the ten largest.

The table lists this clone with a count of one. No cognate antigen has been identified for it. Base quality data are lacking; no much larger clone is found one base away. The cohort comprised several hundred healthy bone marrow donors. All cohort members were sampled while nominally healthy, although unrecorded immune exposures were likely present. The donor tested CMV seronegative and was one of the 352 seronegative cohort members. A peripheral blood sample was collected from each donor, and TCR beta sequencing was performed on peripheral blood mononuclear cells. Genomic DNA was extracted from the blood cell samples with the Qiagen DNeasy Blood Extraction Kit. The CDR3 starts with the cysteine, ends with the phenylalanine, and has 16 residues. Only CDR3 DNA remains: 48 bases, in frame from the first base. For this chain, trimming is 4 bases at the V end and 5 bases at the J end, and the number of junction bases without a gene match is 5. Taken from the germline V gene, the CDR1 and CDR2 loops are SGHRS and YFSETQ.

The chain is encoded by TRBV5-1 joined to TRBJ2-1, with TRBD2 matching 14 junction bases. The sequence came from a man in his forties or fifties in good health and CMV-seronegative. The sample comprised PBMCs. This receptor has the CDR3 CASSPPGLAGDNEQFF. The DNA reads TGCGCCAGCAGCCCCCCGGGACTAGCGGGAGACAATGAGCAGTTCTTC.